A selection of T cell receptor beta chains follows, all from one sample in a study of blood T cell repertoires in COVID-19. Profiled with immunoSEQ multiplex PCR; TCRdb holds only in-frame clones, not every one. Counted here are under 300,000 clones, 85% occurring once; the ten biggest clones make up 13%. Source material: peripheral blood. All receptors come from a human donor in a cohort sampled during active COVID-19. The CDR3 runs from the conserved cysteine through the conserved F or W. Fields, in order: D gene, clone size, J gene, V gene, CDR3 protein, CDR3 DNA. The D gene is left open where the match is weak. Not all rows give a size; the values are once, few, many and, for expanded clones, a class.

NA	NA	TRBJ1-3	TRBV5-4	CATSQWANTIYF	TGTGCCACGTCTCAGTGGGCAAACACCATATATTTT
NA	once	TRBJ2-1	TRBV4-1	CASSQGRRVAYNEQFF	TGCGCCAGCAGCCAAGGGCGGCGGGTAGCCTACAATGAGCAGTTCTTC
TRBD1	NA	TRBJ2-5	TRBV6-2/TRBV6-3	CASSRRQGLFRTQYF	TGTGCCAGCAGCAGGCGACAGGGGCTTTTTCGGACCCAGTACTTC
NA	NA	TRBJ2-7	TRBV24-1	CATFCPDQGGSYEQYF	TGTGCCACCTTTTGTCCTGACCAGGGGGGTTCCTACGAGCAGTACTTC
NA	NA	TRBJ2-5	TRBV3-1/TRBV3-2	CASSQDLPSGDETQYF	TGTGCCAGCAGCCAAGATTTACCTTCCGGGGATGAGACCCAGTACTTC
TRBD2	NA	TRBJ2-5	TRBV4-3	CASSQESGLAGGGTQYF	TGCGCCAGCAGCCAAGAATCGGGACTAGCCGGGGGGGGGACCCAGTACTTC
TRBD2	NA	TRBJ2-5	TRBV7-2	CASSRGLAGETQYF	TGTGCCAGCAGCAGAGGACTAGCGGGAGAGACCCAGTACTTC
NA	NA	TRBJ2-3	TRBV19	CASSQTRYTQYF	TGTGCCAGTAGTCAAACTCGGTATACGCAGTATTTT
TRBD2	NA	TRBJ2-7	TRBV19	CASSMSGSTYEQYF	TGTGCCAGTAGTATGAGCGGGAGTACCTACGAGCAGTACTTC
NA	few	TRBJ2-5	TRBV19	CASSSGVGAQETQYF	TGTGCCAGTAGTTCCGGGGTGGGGGCCCAAGAGACCCAGTACTTC
NA	NA	TRBJ2-2	TRBV10-1	CASSESGYRNTGELFF	TGCGCCAGCAGTGAGTCGGGCTATCGGAACACCGGGGAGCTGTTTTTT
TRBD1	NA	TRBJ2-3	TRBV5-1	CASSLGTGATDTQYF	TGCGCCAGCAGCTTGGGGACAGGGGCCACAGATACGCAGTATTTT
TRBD2	NA	TRBJ2-1	TRBV14	CASSQGLAGGQNEQFF	TGTGCCAGCAGCCAAGGGCTAGCGGGAGGGCAGAATGAGCAGTTCTTC
TRBD2	NA	TRBJ2-2	TRBV29-1	CSVRPTSGNAGELFF	TGCAGCGTTCGCCCTACTAGCGGGAATGCTGGGGAGCTGTTTTTT
NA	NA	TRBJ1-2	TRBV2	CASSEDMSDGYTF	TGTGCCAGCAGCGAGGACATGAGCGATGGCTACACCTTC
NA	NA	TRBJ2-1	TRBV9	CASSVGVAAGDEQFF	TGTGCCAGCAGCGTAGGCGTGGCAGCGGGCGATGAGCAGTTCTTC
NA	NA	TRBJ2-7	TRBV29-1	CSVSGGTLLEQYF	TGCAGCGTCTCCGGAGGAACTCTATTAGAGCAGTACTTC
TRBD1	NA	TRBJ2-1	TRBV6-5	CASRTGQGTYNEQFF	TGTGCCAGCAGGACGGGACAGGGGACCTACAATGAGCAGTTCTTC
NA	many	TRBJ2-2	TRBV11-3	CASSLGVSGELFF	TGTGCCAGCAGCTTAGGCGTATCCGGGGAGCTGTTTTTT
TRBD2	NA	TRBJ2-1	TRBV11-2	CASSSWASGNEQFF	TGTGCCAGCAGCTCCTGGGCTAGCGGCAATGAGCAGTTCTTC
NA	NA	TRBJ2-2	TRBV19	CATAWSRDTGELFF	TGTGCCACCGCGTGGAGCCGGGACACCGGGGAGCTGTTTTTT
TRBD2	NA	TRBJ2-1	TRBV19	CASSIGSGRYEQFF	TGTGCCAGTAGTATTGGTAGCGGGAGGTATGAGCAGTTCTTC
TRBD2	NA	TRBJ2-7	TRBV4-1	CASSSLAGGQTYEQYF	TGCGCCAGCAGTTCTCTAGCGGGCGGCCAAACTTACGAGCAGTACTTC
NA	NA	TRBJ1-2	TRBV6-2/TRBV6-3	CASSLTMRGYGYTF	TGTGCCAGCAGCCTTACCATGCGGGGCTATGGCTACACCTTC
NA	NA	TRBJ1-5	TRBV7-2	CASSLQANQPQHF	TGTGCCAGCAGCTTACAGGCGAATCAGCCCCAGCATTTT
TRBD1	NA	TRBJ1-2	TRBV5-1	CASSFQGDHTNYGYTF	TGCGCCAGCAGCTTCCAGGGGGATCATACTAACTATGGCTACACCTTC
TRBD2	NA	TRBJ2-1	TRBV3-1/TRBV3-2	CASSQDRTRYDEQFF	TGTGCCAGCAGCCAAGATCGGACTAGATATGATGAGCAGTTCTTC
TRBD2	NA	TRBJ2-7	TRBV7-2	CASSPPGLAGTEQYF	TGTGCCAGCAGCCCTCCGGGACTAGCGGGAACCGAGCAGTACTTC
NA	NA	TRBJ2-5	TRBV10-2	CASSTSQETQYF	TGCGCCAGCAGCACTAGTCAAGAGACCCAGTACTTC
NA	once	TRBJ1-2	TRBV4-1	CASSQGGSGRHYGYTF	TGCGCCAGCAGCCAAGGAGGCTCGGGAAGACACTATGGCTACACCTTC
NA	NA	TRBJ1-5	TRBV5-1	CASSLLGQANQPQHF	TGCGCCAGCAGCTTGTTGGGTCAGGCGAATCAGCCCCAGCATTTT
NA	NA	TRBJ1-1	TRBV7-9	CASSLGNRNTEAFF	TGTGCCAGCAGCCTAGGAAACAGAAACACTGAAGCTTTCTTT
NA	NA	TRBJ2-5	TRBV18	CASSPWGDQETQYF	TGTGCCAGCTCACCATGGGGGGATCAAGAGACCCAGTACTTC
TRBD2	NA	TRBJ2-2	TRBV2	CASNRLATTGELFF	TGTGCCAGCAATAGACTAGCAACCACCGGGGAGCTGTTTTTT
NA	NA	TRBJ2-5	TRBV19	CASSVASIQETQYF	TGTGCCAGTAGTGTCGCGTCTATACAAGAGACCCAGTACTTC
NA	NA	TRBJ1-2	TRBV7-9	CASSSEVNSNYGYTF	TGTGCCAGCAGCTCGGAGGTGAATTCTAACTATGGCTACACCTTC
TRBD2	NA	TRBJ2-2	TRBV9	CASSVGPSGKTSNGELFF	TGTGCCAGCAGCGTAGGCCCTAGCGGGAAGACTAGTAACGGGGAGCTGTTTTTT
TRBD2	NA	TRBJ2-1	TRBV24-1	CATSDSWTSGSVNEQFF	TGTGCCACCAGTGATTCATGGACTAGCGGGAGCGTGAATGAGCAGTTCTTC
TRBD1	once	TRBJ1-1	TRBV5-1	CASSLDRGEAFF	TGCGCCAGCAGCCTGGACAGGGGTGAAGCTTTCTTT
TRBD1	once	TRBJ2-1	TRBV18	CASSPAWDRGYNEQFF	TGTGCCAGCTCACCAGCCTGGGACAGGGGGTACAATGAGCAGTTCTTC
TRBD2	NA	TRBJ2-1	TRBV3-1/TRBV3-2	CASRLAGHNEQFF	TGTGCCAGCCGACTAGCGGGGCACAATGAGCAGTTCTTC
TRBD2	NA	TRBJ2-7	TRBV11-2	CASSRNSGRTGPREQYF	TGTGCCAGCAGCAGAAATAGCGGGAGGACGGGCCCGCGCGAGCAGTACTTC
NA	NA	TRBJ2-6	TRBV4-1	CASSQASGANVLTF	TGCGCCAGCAGCCAAGCCTCCGGGGCCAACGTCCTGACTTTC
TRBD1	NA	TRBJ1-4	TRBV6-5	CASSFLGTGVQKLFF	TGTGCCAGCAGTTTCCTCGGGACAGGGGTGCAAAAACTGTTTTTT
TRBD1	NA	TRBJ1-5	TRBV6-5	CASTQGGGQPQHF	TGTGCCAGCACACAGGGGGGGGGTCAGCCCCAGCATTTT
NA	NA	TRBJ1-1	TRBV6-4	CASSDPGAVCNHQMNTEAFF	TGTGCCAGCAGTGACCCGGGAGCAGTATGCAACCATCAAATGAACACTGAAGCTTTCTTT